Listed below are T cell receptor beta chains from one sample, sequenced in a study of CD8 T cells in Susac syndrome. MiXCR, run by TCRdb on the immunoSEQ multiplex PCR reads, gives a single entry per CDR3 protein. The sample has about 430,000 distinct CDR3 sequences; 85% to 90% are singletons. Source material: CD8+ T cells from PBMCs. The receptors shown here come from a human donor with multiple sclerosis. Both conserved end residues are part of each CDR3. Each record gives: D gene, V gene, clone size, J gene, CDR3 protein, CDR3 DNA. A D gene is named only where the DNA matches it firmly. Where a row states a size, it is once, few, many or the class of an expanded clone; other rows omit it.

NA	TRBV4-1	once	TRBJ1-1	CASSQELKLFF	TGCGCCAGCAGCCAAGAATTGAAGCTTTTCTTT
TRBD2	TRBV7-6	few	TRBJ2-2	CASSPWTRGPAGGDGELFF	TGTGCCAGCAGCCCCTGGACTAGGGGCCCAGCGGGGGGGGACGGGGAGCTGTTTTTT
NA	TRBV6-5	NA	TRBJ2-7	CASSTLPGSSYEQYF	TGTGCCAGCAGTACCCTTCCCGGGAGCTCCTACGAGCAGTACTTC
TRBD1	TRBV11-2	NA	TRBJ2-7	CASSTWDRAYEQYF	TGTGCCAGCAGCACCTGGGACAGAGCCTACGAGCAGTACTTC
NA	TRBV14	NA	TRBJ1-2	CASSHGDTYGYTF	TGTGCCAGCAGCCACGGGGACACCTACGGCTACACCTTC
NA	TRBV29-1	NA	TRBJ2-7	CSVEDRGGQGIFYEQYF	TGCAGCGTTGAAGATCGGGGGGGACAGGGTATTTTTTACGAGCAGTACTTC
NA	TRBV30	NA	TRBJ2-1	CAWKSLGEWDYNEQFF	TGTGCCTGGAAAAGTTTGGGGGAGTGGGACTACAATGAGCAGTTCTTC
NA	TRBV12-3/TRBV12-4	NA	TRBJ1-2	CASSAPGQSTFNYGYTF	TGTGCCAGCAGTGCTCCAGGCCAAAGCACCTTCAACTATGGCTACACCTTC
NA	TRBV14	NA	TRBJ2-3	CASSQGREYTDTQYF	TGTGCCAGCAGCCAAGGCAGGGAATACACAGATACGCAGTATTTT
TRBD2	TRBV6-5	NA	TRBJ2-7	CASSTLAGGPSYEQYF	TGTGCCAGCAGTACTCTAGCGGGAGGGCCCTCCTACGAGCAGTACTTC
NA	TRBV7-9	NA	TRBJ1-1	CASSSRQYTEAFF	TGTGCCAGCAGCTCCAGACAGTACACTGAAGCTTTCTTT
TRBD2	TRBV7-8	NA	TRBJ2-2	CASSSTSAVYTGELFF	TGTGCCAGCAGCTCAACTAGCGCCGTTTACACCGGGGAGCTGTTTTTT
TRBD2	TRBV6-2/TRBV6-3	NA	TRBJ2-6	CASSSLRGPGLAGSIGANVLTF	TGTGCCAGCAGTTCCCTCCGGGGCCCGGGACTAGCGGGGTCTATTGGGGCCAACGTCCTGACTTTC
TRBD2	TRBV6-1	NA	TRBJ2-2	CASSTGLAKNTGELFF	TGTGCCAGCAGTACCGGACTAGCGAAGAACACCGGGGAGCTGTTTTTT
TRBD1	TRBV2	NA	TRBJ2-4	CASSSDPGQGSSLTLADASHIQYF	TGTGCCAGCAGTAGCGATCCCGGACAGGGTTCTTCTTTGACCTTAGCGGACGCGTCCCACATTCAGTACTTC
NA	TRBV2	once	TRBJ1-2	CASSAKGHYGYTF	TGTGCCAGCAGTGCCAAGGGCCACTATGGCTACACCTTC
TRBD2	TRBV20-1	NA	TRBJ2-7	CSARTSGTYEQYF	TGCAGTGCTAGAACTAGCGGGACCTACGAGCAGTACTTC
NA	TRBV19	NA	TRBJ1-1	CASSILMGRGPNTEAFF	TGTGCCAGTAGTATTCTTATGGGCAGGGGTCCGAACACTGAAGCTTTCTTT
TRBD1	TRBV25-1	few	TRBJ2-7	CASSDWDRTYEQYF	TGTGCCAGCAGTGATTGGGACAGGACCTACGAGCAGTACTTC
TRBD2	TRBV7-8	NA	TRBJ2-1	CASSGGDYNEQFF	TGTGCCAGCAGCGGGGGGGACTATAATGAGCAGTTCTTC
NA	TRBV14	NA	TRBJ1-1	CASSPEGGPEAFF	TGTGCCAGCAGCCCGGAAGGGGGACCTGAAGCTTTCTTT
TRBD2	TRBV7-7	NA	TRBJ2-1	CASSPLTSSGNEQFF	TGTGCTAGCAGCCCCCTGACTAGCAGTGGCAATGAGCAGTTCTTC
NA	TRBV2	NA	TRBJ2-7	CATTTGNEQYF	TGTGCCACCACAACAGGCAACGAGCAGTACTTC
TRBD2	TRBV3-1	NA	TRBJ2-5	CASLAGVGETQYF	TGTGCCAGCCTGGCGGGAGTGGGAGAGACCCAGTACTTC
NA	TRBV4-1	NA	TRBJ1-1	CASSLGAGEDTEAFF	TGCGCCAGCAGCCTGGGCGCGGGGGAGGACACTGAAGCTTTCTTT
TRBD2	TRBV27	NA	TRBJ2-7	CASSLGLAGYSYEQYF	TGTGCCAGCAGTTTAGGGCTAGCGGGGTACTCCTACGAGCAGTACTTC
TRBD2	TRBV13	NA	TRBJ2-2	CASSLGLAGGRTGELFF	TGTGCCAGCAGCTTGGGACTAGCGGGGGGGCGCACCGGGGAGCTGTTTTTT
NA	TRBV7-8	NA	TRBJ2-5	CASSLVSGRGEETQYF	TGTGCCAGCAGCTTAGTATCAGGCAGGGGGGAAGAGACCCAGTACTTC
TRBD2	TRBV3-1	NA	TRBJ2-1	CASSHAGVLYYNEQFF	TGTGCCAGCAGCCATGCGGGAGTATTATACTACAATGAGCAGTTCTTC
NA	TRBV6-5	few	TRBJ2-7	CASSLRADYEQYF	TGTGCCAGCAGTTTACGGGCCGACTACGAGCAGTACTTC
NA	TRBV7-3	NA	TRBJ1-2	CASSLNPIYGYTF	TGTGCCAGCAGCTTAAATCCGATATATGGCTACACCTTC
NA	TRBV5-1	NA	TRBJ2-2	CASSLVPAGELFF	TGCGCCAGCAGCTTGGTTCCAGCCGGGGAGCTGTTTTTT
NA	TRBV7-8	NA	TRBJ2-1	CASSLERASSYNEQFF	TGTGCCAGCAGCTTAGAGCGTGCTAGCTCCTACAATGAGCAGTTCTTC
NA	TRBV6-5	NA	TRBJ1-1	CASSWRGRPEAFF	TGTGCCAGCAGTTGGCGAGGGCGTCCTGAAGCTTTCTTT
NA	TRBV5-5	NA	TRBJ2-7	CASSWVGYEQYF	TGTGCCAGCAGCTGGGTAGGCTACGAGCAGTACTTC
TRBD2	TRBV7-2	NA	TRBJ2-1	CASSLGASGGPSRQFF	TGTGCCAGCAGCTTAGGGGCTAGCGGGGGGCCTTCCCGGCAGTTCTTC
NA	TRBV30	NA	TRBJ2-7	CAWGTALYEQYF	TGTGCCTGGGGGACGGCGCTCTACGAGCAGTACTTC
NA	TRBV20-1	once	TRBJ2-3	CSASPEGGSSTDTQYF	TGCAGTGCTAGTCCGGAGGGGGGGAGCAGCACAGATACGCAGTATTTT
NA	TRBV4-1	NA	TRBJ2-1	CASSQEALTTPRDHNNEQFF	TGCGCCAGCAGCCAAGAAGCTCTTACGACGCCGAGAGATCACAACAATGAGCAGTTCTTC
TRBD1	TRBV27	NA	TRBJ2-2	CASSEGTGVAGELFF	TGTGCCAGCAGCGAAGGGACAGGGGTGGCCGGGGAGCTGTTTTTT
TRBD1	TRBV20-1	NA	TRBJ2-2	CSAMPGQETGELFF	TGCAGTGCTATGCCGGGACAGGAGACCGGGGAGCTGTTTTTT
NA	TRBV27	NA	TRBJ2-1	CASSPGTPIYNEQFF	TGTGCCAGCAGTCCCGGGACTCCTATCTACAATGAGCAGTTCTTC
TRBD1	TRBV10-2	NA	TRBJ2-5	CASSEELQGVGETQYF	TGCGCCAGCAGTGAGGAGCTACAGGGGGTGGGGGAGACCCAGTACTTC
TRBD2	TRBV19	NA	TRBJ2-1	CASSIQPPGLAGAGEQFF	TGTGCCAGTAGTATCCAACCCCCGGGACTAGCGGGAGCGGGTGAGCAGTTCTTC
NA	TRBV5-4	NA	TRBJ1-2	CASSPDPWPGQDYGYTF	TGTGCCAGCAGCCCCGATCCTTGGCCGGGCCAGGACTATGGCTACACCTTC
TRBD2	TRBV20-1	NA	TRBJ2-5	CSAYEREGGETQYF	TGCAGTGCATATGAGCGGGAGGGGGGAGAGACCCAGTACTTC